These 25 T cell receptor beta chains share one sample of origin, sequenced in a study of identical twins. TCRdb ran MiXCR on the 5' RACE reads and lists one entry per CDR3 protein. The table shows approximately 890,000 distinct CDR3 sequences, with 9% to 15% occurring only once. This sample also belongs to another study, concerning yellow fever vaccine responses in identical twins.

Sequencing was carried out using PBMCs. The receptors derive from a woman aged 18-35 years in good health.

The gene calls are TRBV18 and TRBJ2-4; TRBD1 or TRBD2 may be the D gene (5 bases each). The CDR3 sequence is 16 residues long. The V gene's germline CDR1 is KGHSH and CDR2 LQKENI. The V gene lost 4 bases and the J gene lost 7 bases, with 20 bases spanning the gap. CDR3 protein: CASSLTGDRGWNIQYF. CDR3 DNA: TGTGCCAGCTCACTCACCGGGGACCGCGGGTGGAACATTCAGTACTTC.

This clonotype was recorded a few times. The gene calls are TRBV4-1 and TRBJ2-7; 10 bases map to TRBD2. After removal of 4 bases from V and 2 bases from J, the junction contained 8 bases not matched to a gene. The CDR3 spans 16 residues. CDR1 MGHRA and CDR2 YSYEKL come from the germline V gene. CDR3 bases: TGCGCCAGCAGCCCGCATGGACTAGCGGAGCCCTACGAGCAGTACGTC. Translation: CASSPHGLAEPYEQYV.

This clonotype was counted between two and nine times. J is TRBJ2-7 and V is TRBV5-1, with D possibly being TRBD1 or TRBD2 (5 bases each). Per germline, CDR1 SGHRS and CDR2 YFSETQ. Trimming stripped 4 bases from V and 3 bases from J, with 23 bases between. The CDR3 is 17 amino acids. CDR3 DNA: TGCGCCAGCAGCGAGGAAAGAGGGGCGTTCAGGAACTACGAGCAGTACGTC. Its protein product is CASSEERGAFRNYEQYV.

V usage is TRBV21-1 and J usage is TRBJ2-1; the D call in the table, TRBD2, was not verified against the DNA. TRBV21-1 is a pseudogene. This CDR3 spans 17 amino acids. The CDR3 DNA reads as TGTGCCAGCAGCAAAGTAGGAAGGCCTGCCCCCTACAATGAGCAGTTCTTC. Translated, it gives CASSKVGRPAPYNEQFF.

This clonotype has a count of ten or more. The chain employs TRBV5-1 and TRBJ1-5; 7 nucleotides align to TRBD1. CDR3 length: 15 residues. Trimming cost V 0 bases and J 4 bases; bases outside gene matches: 4. In germline, CDR1 is SGHRS, CDR2 YFSETQ. As DNA, the CDR3 is TGCGCCAGCAGCTTGGGTGGGACAGATAATCAGCCCCAGCATTTT. Translated, it gives CASSLGGTDNQPQHF.

The chain has TRBV20-1 and TRBJ2-7; possibly TRBD1 for D (6 bases). V lost 3 bases, J lost 3 bases, and 21 bases lay in between. Germline V gene lookup returns CDR1 DFQATT and CDR2 SNEGSKA (reference sequence). This CDR3 has 16 residues. The CDR3 sequence: CSASGAPGTSNYEQYV. DNA for the CDR3: TGCAGTGCTAGTGGGGCCCCCGGGACATCGAACTACGAGCAGTACGTC.

In regard to this clonotype: The junction differs from germline at one of its ends, possibly a read error. CDR3 sequence: CAGSPGPYEQYF. The CDR3 DNA is TGTGCCGGCAGTCCTGGGCCCTACGAGCAGTACTTC. The chain is built from TRBV12-3 or TRBV12-4 and TRBJ2-7, with no clear D. The CDR3 totals 12 residues.

The DNA for the CDR3 is TGCGCCAGCTCCCTCGAGAGTGGGTTTGAGACCCAGTACTTC. Amino acids: CASSLESGFETQYF. This chain joins TRBV5-1 and TRBJ2-5; D is undetermined. This CDR3 comprises 14 residues. From germline, CDR1 is SGHRS and CDR2 YFSETQ. With 7 bases removed from V and 5 bases from J, the gap between germline ends came to 18 bases.

V usage is TRBV12-3 or TRBV12-4 and J usage is TRBJ2-5; the D is unclear. Deletions cut 6 bases from V and 3 bases from J, with 14 bases between. The CDR3 is 14 amino acids. The CDR3 sequence is CASSPAGWKETQYF. CDR3 sequence (DNA): TGTGCCAGCAGCCCAGCCGGGTGGAAAGAGACCCAGTACTTC.

This clonotype was seen a few times. The DNA of the CDR3 is TGTGCCAGCAGTCGAGGGACTAGCAATGAGCAGTTCTTC. This translates into CASSRGTSNEQFF. The chain employs TRBV12-3 or TRBV12-4 and TRBJ2-1; 8 bases fit TRBD2. This CDR3 has 13 amino acids. V dropped 5 bases and J dropped 6; count of bases not matched to a gene: 3.

This clonotype was seen a few times. This sequence joins TRBV28 and TRBJ2-1, with D perhaps TRBD2 (5 bases). The CDR3 sequence is 14 residues long. Germline CDR1 reads MDHEN; CDR2 reads SYDVKM. Trimming cost V 3 bases and J 4 bases, with 10 bases left between them. The CDR3 DNA sequence: TGTGCCAGCAGTTTGTCCCGGGGATACAATGAGCAGTTCTTC. Its translation is CASSLSRGYNEQFF.

This chain uses TRBV28 with TRBJ1-6; D is unclear. CDR1 and CDR2 from the germline V gene are MDHEN and SYDVKM. V was cut by 6 bases and J by 10 bases, with 10 bases left in between. CDR3 length: 12 residues. CDR3 amino acids: CASSQVRSPLHF. CDR3 nucleotides: TGTGCCAGCAGCCAGGTTCGGTCACCCCTCCACTTT.

The gene calls are TRBV7-2 and TRBJ1-2; no firm D call. V was shortened by 3 bases and J by 0 bases, with 8 bases between the two germline ends. CDR3 length: 14 residues. From germline, CDR1 is SGHTA and CDR2 FQGNSA. CDR3 residues: CASSLKPANYGYTF. The CDR3, as DNA: TGTGCCAGCAGCTTGAAGCCCGCTAACTATGGCTACACCTTC.

There are a few counts of this clonotype. J is TRBJ1-1 and V is TRBV5-1; the D gene is possibly TRBD1 (6 bases). The CDR3 sequence is 16 residues long. The germline CDR1 and CDR2 sequences are SGHRS and YFSETQ. Trimming cost V 4 bases and J 0 bases, with 16 bases left between them. In DNA form, the CDR3 reads TGCGCCAGCAGCCCGGCTTATCGGGGGCTGAACACTGAAGCTTTCTTT. Translation gives CASSPAYRGLNTEAFF.

The J gene is TRBJ2-3, the V gene TRBV7-8; a weak D match, TRBD1 (6 bases). The closer fit of TRBJ1-5 to the DNA end suggests the J call may be wrong. Germline-derived CDR1 and CDR2 are SGHVS and FQNEAQ. This CDR3 is 16 amino acids long. The CDR3 DNA follows: TGTGCCAGCAGTCGTCTAGCGGGGGCCTCGGGGAATACGCAGCATTTT. Translation gives CASSRLAGASGNTQHF.

This sequence joins TRBV12-3 or TRBV12-4 and TRBJ1-2; D remains ambiguous. V shed 5 bases and J shed 1 base, with 11 bases lying between them. The CDR3 spans 14 residues. The CDR3 sequence is CASSGLSINYGYTF. CDR3 DNA: TGTGCCAGCAGTGGGCTCTCTATTAACTATGGCTACACCTTC.

This clonotype was counted between two and nine times. The chain recombines TRBV4-1 with TRBJ2-1; D is uncertain. V gave up 4 bases and J gave up 5 bases, with 15 bases separating them. CDR3 length: 15 residues. CDR1 is MGHRA and CDR2 is YSYEKL in the germline V gene. The chain's CDR3 is CASSPGPRFHNEQFF. The CDR3 DNA sequence: TGCGCCAGCAGCCCCGGTCCTCGCTTCCACAATGAGCAGTTCTTC.

The chain is built from TRBV12-3 or TRBV12-4 and TRBJ1-2, with D possibly TRBD1 on 6 matching bases. The CDR3 is made up of 15 amino acids. The V end lost 6 bases, the J end lost 5 bases, and 19 bases lay between the germline ends. The DNA for the CDR3 is TGTGCCAGCAGGCCTCCGGGGGCCAAGGGGTATGGCTACACCTTC. The encoded protein is CASRPPGAKGYGYTF.

On this clonotype itself: Sequence at one end of the junction differs from germline and may be a read error. The genes are TRBV20-1 and TRBJ2-6; D perhaps matches TRBD1 (5 bases). This CDR3 is built from 17 residues. Germline V gene sequence: CDR1 DFQATT, CDR2 SNEGSKA (reference sequence). CDR3 amino acids: CCARSAGSSSGANVLTF. The DNA of the CDR3 is TGCTGTGCTAGGTCTGCAGGGTCCTCCTCTGGGGCCAACGTCCTGACTTTC.

The chain recombines TRBV4-2 with TRBJ2-7; the match to TRBD2 covers 10 bases. This CDR3 has 18 residues. Losses at the gene ends were 1 base for V and 0 bases for J; bases not matched to a gene: 9. From germline, CDR1 is LGHNA and CDR2 YNFKEQ. The CDR3 is CASSQVLGTSASSYEQYF. For the CDR3, the DNA is TGTGCCAGCAGCCAAGTATTGGGGACTAGCGCATCCTCCTACGAGCAGTACTTC.

This chain links TRBV18 with TRBJ2-3; 7 positions match TRBD1. The germline V gene has CDR1 KGHSH and CDR2 LQKENI. V lost 3 bases and J lost 4; bases outside the gene matches: 7. The CDR3 covers 15 residues. This chain's CDR3 is CASSPDRALPDTQYF. CDR3 DNA: TGTGCCAGCTCACCCGACAGGGCTCTTCCAGATACGCAGTATTTT.

This clonotype was counted a few times. This chain connects TRBV20-1 to TRBJ2-5; tentative D call: TRBD1 (6 bases). The CDR3 length is 15 residues. The V gene's germline CDR1 is DFQATT and CDR2 SNEGSKA (reference sequence). V was trimmed by 1 base and J by 2 bases, leaving 14 bases between them. The CDR3 DNA reads TGCAGTGCTAGAGGGAGCGAGGGACAACAAGAGACCCAGTACTTC. Its translation is CSARGSEGQQETQYF.

The rearrangement joins TRBV7-9 to TRBJ2-1; 7 nucleotides line up with TRBD2. The CDR3 length is 14 residues. Germline V CDR1 and CDR2: SEHNR, FQNEAQ (reference sequence). The trim removed 8 bases at V and 8 bases at J, leaving 12 bases unmatched. CDR3 sequence reads: CASGGLGLEDEQFF. CDR3 sequence (DNA): TGTGCCAGCGGAGGACTAGGGCTTGAAGATGAGCAGTTCTTC.

This clonotype was counted only a few times. This chain links TRBV15 with TRBJ2-2; D is unresolved. Germline V lookup: CDR1 LNHNV, CDR2 YYDKDF (reference sequence). This CDR3 has 14 amino acids. Trimming left V 5 bases short and J 5 bases short, with 12 bases between. DNA of the CDR3: TGTGCCACCAGCTCTACCGCCGTTACCGGGGAGCTGTTTTTT. Translation: CATSSTAVTGELFF.

The chain is built from TRBV2 and TRBJ2-3, with 8 positions matching TRBD1. This CDR3 has 15 amino acids. Germline values: CDR1 SNHLY, CDR2 FYNNEI. Unmatched junction bases numbered 6, after V lost 7 bases and J lost 0 bases. CDR3 nucleotide sequence: TGTGCCAGCAAGGGACAGGCCGCTAGCACAGATACGCAGTATTTT. Its protein product is CASKGQAASTDTQYF.